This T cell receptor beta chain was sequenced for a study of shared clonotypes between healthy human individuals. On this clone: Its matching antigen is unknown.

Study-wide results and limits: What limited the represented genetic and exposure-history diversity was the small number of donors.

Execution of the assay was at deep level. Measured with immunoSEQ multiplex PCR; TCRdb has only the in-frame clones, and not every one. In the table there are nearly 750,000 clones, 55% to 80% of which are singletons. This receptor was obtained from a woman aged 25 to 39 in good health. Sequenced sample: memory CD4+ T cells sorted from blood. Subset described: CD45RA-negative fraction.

CDR3 loop: CASRGDRDFYEQYF. The CDR3 coding sequence is TGTGCCAGCAGGGGGGACAGGGACTTCTACGAGCAGTACTTC. This sequence joins TRBV28 and TRBJ2-7, with 9 bases aligning to TRBD1. The CDR3 contains 14 residues. The germline gives CDR1 MDHEN, CDR2 SYDVKM. V gave up 6 bases and J gave up 3 bases; unmatched junction bases: 6.